This T cell receptor beta chain was retrieved from a study of regulatory T cells in long-lasting Graves disease. Study-level points and caveats: Fewer public clonotypes were shared by new patients (approximately 1,000) than by persistent patients (around 2,800).

The time point: persistent/refractory GD, antithyroid drugs over 5 years with positive TRAb. Researchers made the TCR library from RNA that was extracted from PBMCs. About this clonotype: The antigen remains unidentified.

HTBI primers from iRepertoire and Arm-PCR of CDR3 regions yielded the TCR beta libraries. Original processing notes: Identification yielded approximately 67 TRBV and 14 TRBJ segments across samples. TCRdb analysed the multiplex PCR reads with MiXCR anew, one entry per CDR3 protein. In this record, the V and J calls reflect TCRdb's handling and not the investigators' own analysis. The sample shows 350,000 to 500,000 distinct CDR3 sequences, roughly 23% of them seen only once. The source was peripheral blood mononuclear cells (PBMCs), collected when the disease was refractory, from a patient treated with antithyroid drugs. The receptor's source is a female donor with Graves disease.

CDR3 sequence reads: CASSAGDRSSYNEQFF. CDR3 in DNA: TGTGCCAGCAGTGCCGGGGACCGGAGCTCCTACAATGAGCAGTTCTTC. The gene calls are TRBV28 and TRBJ2-1; D is tentatively TRBD1 or TRBD2 (5 bases each). The germline V gene encodes CDR1 MDHEN and CDR2 SYDVKM. V was pared by 5 bases and J by 0 bases, with 14 bases between. The CDR3 consists of 16 residues.